The next 15 T cell receptor beta chains were all read from a single sample in a study of T cells after yellow fever vaccination. Using its own MiXCR run on the 5' RACE reads, TCRdb lists one record per CDR3 protein. There are hundreds of thousands of distinct CDR3 sequences in the sample; more than 9% occur only once, and about 15% lies in the top ten. This specimen consisted of PBMCs, obtained on the day of the yellow fever booster vaccination. All receptors derive from a man aged 25 to 40 who received the YFV17D yellow fever vaccine.

This clonotype was recorded a few times. The rearrangement uses TRBV6-2 or TRBV6-3 and TRBJ2-7; D gene ambiguous. V was clipped by 0 bases and J by 5 bases, with 5 bases between them. This CDR3 spans 12 amino acids. CDR1 is MNHEY, CDR2 SVGEGT, per germline. CDR3 DNA: TGTGCCAGCAGTTACTCGGACGACGAGCAGTACTTC. As protein: CASSYSDDEQYF.

This chain links TRBV30 with TRBJ1-5; unclear D gene. There are 14 residues in the CDR3. Germline V CDR1 and CDR2: GTSNPN, SVGIG (reference sequence). Between the trimmed V and J ends, which lost 4 bases and 7 bases, there was a span of 17 bases. The CDR3, as DNA: TGTGCCTGGAAATCGACCGGTGTTGGGCAGCCCCAGCATTTT. This encodes CAWKSTGVGQPQHF.

The table lists this clonotype with a few counts. The chain couples TRBV10-3 to TRBJ2-5; the D call may be TRBD1 or TRBD2 (7 bases each). Germline V lookup: CDR1 ENHRY, CDR2 SYGVKD. Trimming took off 7 bases at V and 5 bases at J, with 14 bases between the two ends. CDR3 length: 13 amino acids. The CDR3 protein is CAITQGGTETQYF. The CDR3 nucleotides are TGTGCCATCACCCAGGGGGGGACTGAGACCCAGTACTTC.

This clonotype was counted a few times. This chain joins TRBV27 and TRBJ2-3; D perhaps matches TRBD2 (5 bases). The CDR3 length is 20 residues. Germline CDR1 and CDR2: MNHEY and SMNVEV (reference sequence). The germline V and J ends were trimmed by 2 bases and 2 bases, with 26 bases remaining between them. The CDR3 DNA is TGTGCCAGCAGTTTAGACCCCCCGGTTGTTTTAATGGAGGACACAGATACGCAGTATTTT. It encodes CASSLDPPVVLMEDTDTQYF.

This clonotype was counted only a few times. This chain links TRBV6-5 with TRBJ1-4, with a possible D match to TRBD1 (6 bases). The length of the CDR3 is 16 residues. Per germline, CDR1 MNHEY and CDR2 SVGAGI. The V and J ends lost 0 bases and 7 bases respectively, with 15 bases between them. Here the CDR3 DNA reads TGTGCCAGCAGTTACTCGTTGGCAGGGGTCCCTGAAAAACTGTTTTTT. As protein: CASSYSLAGVPEKLFF.

The chain couples TRBV20-1 to TRBJ2-2; the match to TRBD1 covers 9 bases. V shed 1 base, J shed 1 base, and the junction held 10 bases outside the gene matches. This CDR3 spans 18 amino acids. Germline V lookup: CDR1 DFQATT, CDR2 SNEGSKA (reference sequence). Here the CDR3 reads CSARAHRGRDGNTGELFF. CDR3 bases: TGCAGTGCTAGAGCGCACAGGGGGCGCGACGGGAACACCGGGGAGCTGTTTTTT.

V usage is TRBV20-1 and J usage is TRBJ2-1; 11 nucleotides line up with TRBD2. The CDR3 has 15 amino acids. V was pared by 3 bases and J by 4 bases, with 5 bases of the junction left unmatched. From germline, CDR1 is DFQATT and CDR2 SNEGSKA (reference sequence). This CDR3 is CSARGGLAAYNEQFF. In DNA form, the CDR3 reads TGCAGTGCTAGGGGGGGACTAGCGGCGTACAATGAGCAGTTCTTC.

There are a few counts of this clonotype. The chain recombines TRBV5-1 with TRBJ2-7; D is uncertain. In germline, CDR1 is SGHRS, CDR2 YFSETQ. This CDR3 is built from 11 residues. Deletions cut 4 bases from V and 6 bases from J, with 8 bases between. For the CDR3, the DNA is TGCGCCAGCAGCGCCCAGTTCGAGCAGTACTTC. Amino acid sequence: CASSAQFEQYF.

The chain recombines TRBV19 with TRBJ2-7; D is perhaps TRBD2 (5 bases). The V gene's germline CDR1 is LNHDA and CDR2 SQIVND (reference sequence). This CDR3 comprises 15 residues. V was clipped by 3 bases and J by 2 bases, with 14 bases between them. CDR3 coding DNA: TGTGCCAGTAGTATTAGCCGGGAAAGACCCTACGAGCAGTACTTC. Translation: CASSISRERPYEQYF.

CDR3 coding DNA: TGTGCCAGCAGCTTAGAATCTTCACTTGACTACGAGCAGTACTTC. Translation gives CASSLESSLDYEQYF. The chain joins TRBV7-8 to TRBJ2-7; D not resolved. The CDR3 loop spans 15 amino acids. Between the trimmed V and J ends, which lost 1 base and 3 bases, there was a span of 13 bases. Germline V gene lookup returns CDR1 SGHVS and CDR2 FQNEAQ.

The chain links TRBV12-3 or TRBV12-4 to TRBJ2-5; D might be TRBD1 or TRBD2, each matching 5 bases. This CDR3 region has 14 residues. V lost 5 bases, J lost 2 bases, and 12 bases lay in between. CDR3 residues: CASSHRGVQETQYF. CDR3 DNA: TGTGCCAGCAGTCACCGAGGGGTACAAGAGACCCAGTACTTC.

This clonotype was seen a few times. The chain links TRBV7-2 to TRBJ2-5; 8 bases are shared with TRBD2. The CDR3 has 13 residues. Germline V CDR1 and CDR2: SGHTA, FQGNSA. V shed 5 bases, J shed 3 bases, and the junction held 2 bases outside the gene matches. Written as DNA, the CDR3 is TGTGCCAGCAGCAACGGGGGGGAAGAGACCCAGTACTTC. Its translation: CASSNGGEETQYF.

The chain recombines TRBV20-1 with TRBJ2-5; TRBD2 might be the D (6 bases). V was clipped by 0 bases and J by 3 bases, with 8 bases between them. Germline lookup yields CDR1 DFQATT and CDR2 SNEGSKA (reference sequence). This CDR3 spans 13 amino acids. CDR3 DNA: TGCAGTGCTAGAGATTGGGGGGAAGAGACCCAGTACTTC. Amino acids: CSARDWGEETQYF.

This clonotype was seen only a few times. The chain employs TRBV5-1 and TRBJ2-5; 11 bases are shared with TRBD2. Losses at the gene ends were 4 bases for V and 4 bases for J; bases not matched to a gene: 9. Germline-derived CDR1 and CDR2 are SGHRS and YFSETQ. This CDR3 is built from 16 residues. Here the CDR3 reads CASSPAGLADGETQYF. The DNA of the CDR3 is TGCGCCAGCAGCCCGGCGGGACTAGCGGACGGAGAGACCCAGTACTTC.

This clonotype was detected only a few times. V and J are TRBV20-1 and TRBJ2-7; D unresolved. The CDR3 runs 14 residues. Per the germline V gene, CDR1 is DFQATT and CDR2 is SNEGSKA (reference sequence). V was trimmed by 0 bases and J by 6 bases, leaving 15 bases between them. CDR3 residues: CSARDSGNHLEQYF. CDR3 bases: TGCAGTGCTAGAGATAGTGGGAACCACCTCGAGCAGTACTTC.